This T cell receptor beta chain came from a study of T cells in Graves' hyperthyroidism and ophthalmopathy. Amplification of TCR beta CDR3 regions used RNA as the template. First-round RT-PCR targeting the TCR CDR3 was performed with the HTBI primer set. MiXCR, run by TCRdb on the multiplex PCR reads, gives a single entry per CDR3 protein. Of 300,000 to 450,000 distinct CDR3 sequences in the sample, 15% to 19% were seen once. Comment on this clonotype: The antigen remains unidentified.

From germline, CDR1 is MDHEN and CDR2 SYDVKM. The CDR3 loop spans 13 amino acids. Trimming shortened V by 3 bases and J by 4 bases, and 9 bases separated the two germline ends. Blood was obtained at the first hyperthyroidism diagnosis, which preceded any ophthalmopathy symptoms. Points from the study as a whole: Stable hyperthyroidism was told apart from ophthalmopathy by a model built on 13 V-J features.

V and J are TRBV28 and TRBJ1-1; D is unclear. Sequencing used blood. The clonotype was recovered from a woman aged 18-29 years with Graves' hyperthyroidism that later progressed to Graves' ophthalmopathy. The DNA for the CDR3 is TGTGCCAGCAGTTTTTCTGGGCTCACTGAAGCTTTCTTT. It is translated as CASSFSGLTEAFF. Filled out from reference TRBV28 and TRBJ1-1, the complete variable domain reads DVKVTQSSRYLVKRTGEKVFLECVQDMDHENMFWYRQDPGLGLRLIYFSYDVKMKEKGDIPEGYSVSREKKERFSLILESASTNQTSMYLCASSFSGLTEAFFGQGTRLTVV.